These 27 T cell receptor beta chains were sequenced from one sample in a study of regulatory and conventional T cells in RAG deficiency. The method was immunoSEQ multiplex PCR; TCRdb's version includes in-frame clones alone and lacks a portion of them. The sample yields tens of thousands of clones, more than 80% seen once. The sorted conventional CD4+ T cells were CD25-low and CD127-high, with genomic DNA sequenced. These same data were also listed under a study on regulatory T cells. According to that study: The primer mix had 52 TRBV and 13 TRBJ primers.

The sample consisted of CD4+ effector T cells sorted from blood. The receptors were sampled from a human donor in good health.

This clone was seen only once. This sequence joins TRBV7-2 and TRBJ2-3; TRBD2 might be the D (5 bases). From germline, CDR1 is SGHTA and CDR2 FQGNSA. The CDR3 covers 14 residues. V was clipped by 1 base and J by 3 bases, with 8 bases between them. CDR3 protein: CASSLGLATDTQYF. The CDR3 DNA follows: TGTGCCAGCAGCTTAGGATTAGCGACAGATACGCAGTATTTT.

The chain joins TRBV6-5 to TRBJ2-7, with 11 bases matching TRBD1. Trimming took 2 bases from V and 5 from J; bases not matched to a gene: 8. The CDR3 is made up of 16 amino acids. Germline lookup yields CDR1 MNHEY and CDR2 SVGAGI. CDR3 DNA sequence: TGTGCCAGCAGTTACGCAATGCGGACAGGGGGCGACGAGCAGTACTTC. This codes for CASSYAMRTGGDEQYF.

This clone has just one count. V is TRBV11-2 and J is TRBJ1-1; D uncertain. Germline CDR1 SGHAT, CDR2 FQNNGV. V was clipped by 5 bases and J by 5 bases, with 18 bases between them. CDR3 length: 15 residues. CDR3 sequence reads: CASSLGPVRGTEAFF. CDR3 coding DNA: TGTGCCAGCAGCCTGGGTCCTGTGAGAGGTACTGAAGCTTTCTTT.

The CDR3 DNA reads as TGTGCCAGCAGCTTAATAGCGGGGCCTTACAATGAGCAGTTCTTC. Translated, it gives CASSLIAGPYNEQFF. V is TRBV11-3 and J is TRBJ2-1, with TRBD2 matching over 8 bases. Trimming took 2 bases from V and 4 from J; bases not matched to a gene: 4. The germline gives CDR1 SGHNT, CDR2 YENEEA. The CDR3 is 15 amino acids.

This chain links TRBV11-3 with TRBJ2-7; 10 bases map to TRBD1. In germline, CDR1 is SGHNT, CDR2 YENEEA. Trimming removed 5 bases from V and 3 bases from J; junction bases left unmatched: 4. The CDR3 spans 14 residues. The CDR3 DNA reads TGTGCCAGCAGCCGGGGGACAGGGGACTACGAGCAGTACTTC. Its protein is CASSRGTGDYEQYF.

This chain uses TRBV15 with TRBJ2-2; TRBD2 is a possible D gene (6 bases). The CDR3 is 16 residues long. Trimming cost V 3 bases and J 2 bases, with 13 bases left between them. Germline CDR1 LNHNV, CDR2 YYDKDF (reference sequence). CDR3 in DNA: TGTGCCACCAGCAGTTTAGGGACTGGAAACACCGGGGAGCTGTTTTTT. Amino acid sequence: CATSSLGTGNTGELFF. The full variable domain, in which reference TRBV15 and TRBJ2-2 provide the parts outside the CDR3, is DAMVIQNPRYQVTQFGKPVTLSCSQTLNHNVMYWYQQKSSQAPKLLFHYYDKDFNNEADTPDNFQSRRPNTSFCFLDIRSPGLGDTAMYLCATSSLGTGNTGELFFGEGSRLTVL.

The chain recombines TRBV6-1 with TRBJ1-2; D is undetermined. Germline V CDR1 and CDR2: MNHNS, SASEGT. The CDR3 has 16 residues. Deletions cut 0 bases from V and 4 bases from J, with 15 bases between. For the CDR3, the DNA is TGTGCCAGCAGTGAAGCGATTGGGCACTCCGGCTATGGCTACACCTTC. It specifies CASSEAIGHSGYGYTF.

The rearrangement joins TRBV19 to TRBJ1-5; D is undetermined. The V gene's germline CDR1 is LNHDA and CDR2 SQIVND (reference sequence). V lost 7 bases to trimming and J lost 6 bases, with 10 bases between them. The CDR3 has 12 amino acids. CDR3 nucleotide sequence: TGTGCCAGTACGAAGGGTAGTCAGCCCCAGCATTTT. As protein: CASTKGSQPQHF.

The gene calls are TRBV7-4 and TRBJ2-1; D uncertain. V dropped 5 bases and J dropped 3 bases, with 11 bases sitting between them. Germline V lookup: CDR1 SGHVT, CDR2 SQSDAQ. The CDR3 totals 14 residues. The CDR3 region has the DNA TGTGCCAGCAGCCTCTCCGGGTTCTACAATGAGCAGTTCTTC. It yields the protein CASSLSGFYNEQFF. Complete variable domain (other parts from reference TRBV7-4 and TRBJ2-1): GAGVSQSPRYKVAKRGRDVALRCDSISGHVTLYWYRQTLGQGSEVLTYSQSDAQRDKSGRPSGRFSAERPERSVSTLKIQRTEQGDSAVYLCASSLSGFYNEQFFGPGTRLTVL.

This chain connects TRBV5-1 to TRBJ2-3; 9 nucleotides align to TRBD1. Germline V lookup: CDR1 SGHRS, CDR2 YFSETQ. There are 15 residues in the CDR3. V trimming: 2 bases; J trimming: 6 bases; junction bases outside the gene matches: 7. Here the CDR3 reads CASSLQGANADTQYF. CDR3 coding DNA: TGCGCCAGCAGCTTACAGGGGGCGAATGCGGATACGCAGTATTTT.

The rearrangement uses TRBV5-6 and TRBJ2-2; 8 bases are shared with TRBD2. This CDR3 contains 16 residues. Unmatched junction bases numbered 11, after V lost 5 bases and J lost 5 bases. The germline V gene encodes CDR1 SGHDT and CDR2 YYEEEE. CDR3: CASRPPDGGRTGELFF. The CDR3 nucleotides read TGTGCCAGCAGGCCTCCAGATGGCGGGAGGACCGGGGAGCTGTTTTTT.

The J gene is TRBJ1-2, the V gene TRBV6-1, with D hard to call. CDR1 is MNHNS and CDR2 is SASEGT in the germline V gene. The CDR3 extends over 14 amino acids. Trimming pared 0 bases from V and 2 bases from J, leaving 7 bases between. Written as DNA, the CDR3 is TGTGCCAGCAGTGAAGCGTGGGGAAACTATGGCTACACCTTC. Residues: CASSEAWGNYGYTF.

The chain uses TRBV7-8 and TRBJ2-5; 9 positions agree with TRBD1. This CDR3 is 15 amino acids long. The germline gives CDR1 SGHVS, CDR2 FQNEAQ. V was pared by 6 bases and J by 3 bases, with 8 bases of the junction left unmatched. The CDR3 here is CASRTYRDREETQYF. CDR3 DNA sequence: TGTGCCAGCAGAACATATCGGGACAGGGAAGAGACCCAGTACTTC. Using reference TRBV7-8 and TRBJ2-5 for the parts outside the CDR3, the full variable domain is GAGVSQSPRYKVAKRGQDVALRCDPISGHVSLFWYQQALGQGPEFLTYFQNEAQLDKSGLPSDRFFAERPEGSVSTLKIQRTQQEDSAVYLCASRTYRDREETQYFGPGTRLLVL.

Here the CDR3 reads CASSQEYTGRVRSGTDTQYF. In DNA form, the CDR3 reads TGCGCCAGCAGCCAAGAATATACAGGGAGGGTAAGATCGGGCACAGATACGCAGTATTTT. This chain joins TRBV4-1 and TRBJ2-3; D might be TRBD2 (7 bases). Germline V lookup: CDR1 MGHRA, CDR2 YSYEKL. The CDR3 covers 20 residues. V was pared by 0 bases and J by 1 base, with 23 bases between.

The chain employs TRBV7-9 and TRBJ1-2, with D possibly being TRBD1 (6 bases). V lost 8 bases, J lost 3 bases, and 19 bases lay in between. Germline-derived CDR1 and CDR2 are SEHNR and FQNEAQ (reference sequence). The CDR3 is 15 residues long. The CDR3 sequence is CASDRGAGGDYGYTF. CDR3 sequence (DNA): TGTGCCAGCGACCGGGGGGCAGGTGGAGACTATGGCTACACCTTC. The variable domain in full, with the rest retrieved from reference TRBV7-9 and TRBJ1-2, is DTGVSQNPRHKITKRGQNVTFRCDPISEHNRLYWYRQTLGQGPEFLTYFQNEAQLEKSRLLSDRFSAERPKGSFSTLEIQRTEQGDSAMYLCASDRGAGGDYGYTFGSGTRLTVV.

The chain couples TRBV5-5 to TRBJ2-7; D unclear. The CDR3 runs 15 residues. The germline V and J ends were trimmed by 0 bases and 0 bases, with 10 bases remaining between them. The germline gives CDR1 SGHKS, CDR2 YYEKEE (reference sequence). CDR3 DNA sequence: TGTGCCAGCAGCTTGGGGGCACCCAGCTCCTACGAGCAGTACTTC. Encoded protein: CASSLGAPSSYEQYF.

V gene TRBV7-9 combines with J gene TRBJ2-1; D gene unclear. Per the germline V gene, CDR1 is SEHNR and CDR2 is FQNEAQ (reference sequence). Trimming shortened V by 2 bases and J by 5 bases, and 13 bases separated the two germline ends. CDR3 length: 15 amino acids. CDR3 loop: CASSLTVSWNNEQFF. The CDR3 coding sequence is TGTGCCAGCAGCTTAACTGTCAGTTGGAACAATGAGCAGTTCTTC.

Worth noting for this clone: An end of the junction differs from the germline gene, which may be a read error. The sample contains more than one DNA sequence encoding this CDR3. The chain recombines TRBV18 with TRBJ2-2, with D possibly matching TRBD2 (6 bases). The germline gives CDR1 KGHSH, CDR2 LQKENI. CDR3 length: 14 residues. The CDR3 here is CASLRDSPTGELFF. The DNA for the CDR3 is TGTGCCAGCCTCCGGGACTCCCCCACCGGGGAGCTATTTTTT.

The chain joins TRBV6-6 to TRBJ1-1; D may be TRBD1 (6 bases). V was shortened by 6 bases and J by 8 bases, with 19 bases between the two germline ends. This CDR3 is built from 14 residues. Germline V CDR1 and CDR2: MNHNY, SVGAGI (reference sequence). CDR3: CASSAAGTTNEAFF. The CDR3 DNA sequence: TGTGCCAGCAGCGCCGCCGGGACAACGAACGAAGCTTTCTTT.

The chain recombines TRBV28 with TRBJ1-5; weak D call: TRBD1 (5 bases). Trimming shortened V by 5 bases and J by 4 bases, and 15 bases separated the two germline ends. CDR3 length: 15 amino acids. From germline, CDR1 is MDHEN and CDR2 SYDVKM. The CDR3 DNA reads TGTGCCAGCAGTCCCCCGGGGGGTCCGAATCAGCCCCAGCATTTT. This translates into CASSPPGGPNQPQHF.

The chain combines TRBV6-1 with TRBJ2-5; perhaps TRBD2 as D (5 bases). Trimming removed 8 bases at V and 5 bases at J, with 15 bases between. The CDR3 runs to 13 residues. In germline, CDR1 is MNHNS, CDR2 SASEGT. CDR3 in amino acids: CASAASFMETQYF. The CDR3 coding sequence is TGTGCCAGCGCGGCTAGCTTCATGGAGACCCAGTACTTC.

CDR3 protein: CASSLRGGVDTQYF. CDR3 DNA: TGTGCCAGCAGTTTGAGGGGGGGGGTAGATACGCAGTATTTT. The V gene is TRBV27, the J gene TRBJ2-3; possible D gene TRBD2, 7 bases. The CDR3 has 14 amino acids. V was shortened by 3 bases and J by 5 bases, with 12 bases between the two germline ends. Germline loops: CDR1 MNHEY, CDR2 SMNVEV (reference sequence).

The V gene is TRBV6-1, the J gene TRBJ1-2; D gene ambiguous. The germline V gene has CDR1 MNHNS and CDR2 SASEGT. The CDR3 is 14 amino acids. V dropped 6 bases and J dropped 4 bases, with 15 bases sitting between them. This CDR3 reads CASSHRAEIYGYTF. The CDR3 region has the DNA TGTGCCAGCAGCCACCGGGCAGAAATCTATGGCTACACCTTC.

The rearrangement joins TRBV30 to TRBJ2-5; the match to TRBD1 covers 8 bases. The V and J ends lost 5 bases and 5 bases, in that order; junction bases with no gene match: 16. The CDR3 extends over 16 amino acids. CDR1 and CDR2 (germline): GTSNPN, SVGIG (reference sequence). The CDR3 here is CAWDLRAGGAGETQYF. CDR3 in DNA: TGTGCCTGGGACCTCCGGGCAGGGGGCGCCGGGGAGACCCAGTACTTC.

This sequence joins TRBV6-5 and TRBJ1-5; tentatively, D is TRBD1 (5 bases). V gave up 5 bases and J gave up 7 bases, with 15 bases separating them. CDR1 MNHEY and CDR2 SVGAGI come from the germline V gene. The CDR3 contains 14 residues. The CDR3 nucleotides are TGTGCCAGCAGTCGACAGTCGGGAAGGCAGCCCCAGCATTTT. This translates into CASSRQSGRQPQHF.

This sequence joins TRBV7-2 and TRBJ2-1, with D possibly being TRBD2 (6 bases). The CDR3 covers 16 residues. The ends were cut back, 6 bases at V and 0 bases at J, with 15 bases in the middle. Germline-derived CDR1 and CDR2 are SGHTA and FQGNSA. CDR3 region: CASSRVGGSSYNEQFF. CDR3 coding DNA: TGTGCCAGCAGTCGTGTTGGGGGGAGCTCCTACAATGAGCAGTTCTTC. Drawing the rest from reference TRBV7-2 and TRBJ2-1, the complete variable domain is GAGVSQSPSNKVTEKGKDVELRCDPISGHTALYWYRQSLGQGLEFLIYFQGNSAPDKSGLPSDRFSAERTGGSVSTLTIQRTQQEDSAVYLCASSRVGGSSYNEQFFGPGTRLTVL.

The chain uses TRBV19 and TRBJ2-7; 10 bases are a match to TRBD1. V lost 6 bases and J lost 0; bases outside the gene matches: 8. The CDR3 consists of 16 residues. Germline lookup yields CDR1 LNHDA and CDR2 SQIVND (reference sequence). As DNA, the CDR3 is TGTGCCAGTAGAGAGGGGGGGACAGGGGTCTCCTACGAGCAGTACTTC. Protein sequence: CASREGGTGVSYEQYF.